Reported below is one T cell receptor (beta chain). Only in-frame clones appear in the TCRdb table, and some are missing; sequencing was by immunoSEQ multiplex PCR. The data show approximately 700,000 clones, 60% to 75% seen once. These data are taken from a study of shared clonotypes between healthy human individuals. Germline CDR1 and CDR2: SGHAT and FQNNGV. The V end lost 3 bases, the J end lost 5 bases, and 8 bases lay between the germline ends. The CDR3 is made up of 13 amino acids. The rearrangement joins TRBV11-2 to TRBJ1-5; D gene unclear. The sequence was collected from a woman under 40 in good health. The specimen sequenced was memory CD4+ T cells sorted from blood. Subset indicated: CD45RA-negative fraction. The CDR3 nucleotides are TGTGCCAGCAGCTTTTCCAATGATCAGCCCCAGCATTTT. As protein: CASSFSNDQPQHF.